The 26 T cell receptor beta chains presented below share a single source sample, sequenced in a study of blood T cell repertoires in COVID-19. Profiling relied on immunoSEQ multiplex PCR, and the TCRdb table lists in-frame clones only, not all of them. The data contain approximately 81,000 clones, about 91% of them seen just once; the ten biggest clones take up roughly 12%. The specimen sequenced was peripheral blood. These receptors all come from a man between 65 and 79 years old with active or convalescent COVID-19.

The chain has TRBV7-2 and TRBJ1-3; 8 bases match TRBD1. There are 17 residues in the CDR3. Germline assignment: CDR1 SGHTA and CDR2 FQGNSA. Trimming at V came to 5 bases and at J to 2 bases, leaving 11 bases not matched to a gene. CDR3 amino acids: CASSHDRGRRTGNTIYF. Written as DNA, the CDR3 is TGTGCCAGCAGCCACGACAGGGGACGTAGGACTGGAAACACCATATATTTT.

The CDR3: CASSQVYGGTEAFF. The CDR3 bases are TGTGCCAGCAGCCAAGTGTACGGGGGCACTGAAGCTTTCTTT. The V and J genes are TRBV14 and TRBJ1-1; maybe TRBD1 (5 bases). Germline V gene lookup returns CDR1 SGHDN and CDR2 FVKESK. This CDR3 has 14 amino acids. V was pared by 1 base and J by 4 bases, with 10 bases between.

The V gene is TRBV7-9, the J gene TRBJ1-2, with D unclear. Germline lookup yields CDR1 SEHNR and CDR2 FQNEAQ (reference sequence). The CDR3 spans 14 residues. V lost 3 bases and J 0 bases, leaving 8 bases between the germline ends. CDR3 sequence: CASSFDAANYGYTF. As DNA, the CDR3 is TGTGCCAGCAGCTTCGACGCGGCTAACTATGGCTACACCTTC.

J is TRBJ2-1 and V is TRBV7-2, with 16 nucleotides matching TRBD2. The CDR3 is 18 residues long. V lost 5 bases, J lost 10 bases, and 14 bases stayed unmatched. Germline V gene sequence: CDR1 SGHTA, CDR2 FQGNSA. The CDR3 region is CASSLLPGLAGGQEEQFF. For the CDR3, the DNA is TGTGCCAGCAGCCTACTTCCGGGACTAGCGGGGGGGCAGGAAGAGCAGTTCTTC.

This clone was detected once. J is TRBJ2-1 and V is TRBV7-2, with D tentatively TRBD1 (5 bases). Germline CDR1 and CDR2: SGHTA and FQGNSA. The CDR3 is made up of 15 amino acids. V was cut by 1 base and J by 7 bases, with 14 bases left in between. CDR3 bases: TGTGCCAGCAGCTTAGTGCAGGGTTTTCCGAATGAGCAGTTCTTC. As protein: CASSLVQGFPNEQFF. The full variable domain, in which reference TRBV7-2 and TRBJ2-1 provide the parts outside the CDR3, is GAGVSQSPSNKVTEKGKDVELRCDPISGHTALYWYRQSLGQGLEFLIYFQGNSAPDKSGLPSDRFSAERTGGSVSTLTIQRTQQEDSAVYLCASSLVQGFPNEQFFGPGTRLTVL.

The V and J genes are TRBV7-9 and TRBJ1-2; no clear D gene. Looked up from germline, CDR1 is SEHNR and CDR2 is FQNEAQ (reference sequence). V was cut by 0 bases and J by 6 bases, with 14 bases left in between. This CDR3 spans 15 amino acids. CDR3 protein: CASSLASRSINGYTF. CDR3 DNA: TGTGCCAGCAGCTTAGCGTCCAGGTCCATCAATGGCTACACCTTC.

CDR3 DNA sequence: TGTGCCAGCAGCTTGCTTCGAGGGTCTGAAGCTTTCTTT. This encodes CASSLLRGSEAFF. The chain links TRBV5-5 to TRBJ1-1; D not resolved. The CDR3 is 13 amino acids. CDR1 is SGHKS, CDR2 YYEKEE, per germline (reference sequence). The V and J ends lost 1 base and 6 bases respectively, with 10 bases between them.

The chain employs TRBV4-1 and TRBJ2-2, with D perhaps matching TRBD1 (6 bases). This CDR3 contains 14 residues. Deletions cut 6 bases from V and 7 bases from J, with 15 bases between. Germline CDR1 reads MGHRA; CDR2 reads YSYEKL. CDR3 sequence: CASRLGAGYGELFF. The CDR3 bases are TGCGCCAGCAGGCTGGGGGCGGGCTACGGGGAGCTGTTTTTT.

The chain recombines TRBV10-3 with TRBJ2-5; 10 nucleotides match TRBD2. The CDR3 length is 15 residues. Germline CDR1 and CDR2: ENHRY and SYGVKD. V lost 3 bases, J lost 5 bases, and 6 bases stayed unmatched. The DNA for the CDR3 is TGTGCCATCAGTGATTTAGGACTAGCGGTGGAGACCCAGTACTTC. This sequence encodes CAISDLGLAVETQYF.

The chain couples TRBV6-5 to TRBJ2-7; D is possibly TRBD1 (6 bases). V lost 4 bases to trimming and J lost 3 bases, with 16 bases between them. This CDR3 is built from 15 residues. Germline V gene lookup returns CDR1 MNHEY and CDR2 SVGAGI. CDR3 bases: TGTGCCAGCAGTTTCGGGACACCGGATCGCTACGAGCAGTACTTC. This encodes CASSFGTPDRYEQYF.

The gene calls are TRBV7-2 and TRBJ2-1, with D unresolved. The CDR3 totals 16 residues. Germline V gives CDR1 SGHTA, CDR2 FQGNSA. V was pared by 4 bases and J by 0 bases, with 13 bases between. Written as DNA, the CDR3 is TGTGCCAGCAGCTCACGCTGGCTGTCCTCCTACAATGAGCAGTTCTTC. It translates to CASSSRWLSSYNEQFF.

The genes are TRBV9 and TRBJ2-3; TRBD2 matches 11 bases. This CDR3 comprises 16 residues. The germline V gene has CDR1 SGDLS and CDR2 YYNGEE. J was trimmed by 1 base and V by 0 bases; bases with no gene match: 1. The CDR3 protein is CASSVGLAGRTDTQYF. CDR3 in DNA: TGTGCCAGCAGCGTAGGACTAGCGGGGCGCACAGATACGCAGTATTTT. Full variable domain (missing parts from reference TRBV9 and TRBJ2-3): DSGVTQTPKHLITATGQRVTLRCSPRSGDLSVYWYQQSLDQGLQFLIQYYNGEERAKGNILERFSAQQFPDLHSELNLSSLELGDSALYFCASSVGLAGRTDTQYFGPGTRLTVL.

The CDR3 DNA follows: TGTGCCAGCAGTTTCCGGTGGACAGGATATGAAAAACTGTTTTTT. It encodes CASSFRWTGYEKLFF. The chain links TRBV27 to TRBJ1-4; 7 bases align to TRBD1. The V and J ends lost 3 bases and 6 bases, in that order; junction bases with no gene match: 7. The CDR3 consists of 15 residues. Germline V CDR1 and CDR2: MNHEY, SMNVEV (reference sequence). Full variable domain (missing parts from reference TRBV27 and TRBJ1-4): EAQVTQNPRYLITVTGKKLTVTCSQNMNHEYMSWYRQDPGLGLRQIYYSMNVEVTDKGDVPEGYKVSRKEKRNFPLILESPSPNQTSLYFCASSFRWTGYEKLFFGSGTQLSVL.

The chain is built from TRBV29-1 and TRBJ1-1; D is uncertain. Trimming shortened V by 7 bases and J by 6 bases, and 12 bases separated the two germline ends. The CDR3 loop spans 11 amino acids. Per the germline V gene, CDR1 is SQVTM and CDR2 is ANQGSEA. The CDR3 loop is CSGRREAEAFF. For the CDR3, the DNA is TGCAGCGGCCGGCGGGAGGCTGAAGCTTTCTTT.

The table lists this clone with a few counts. This chain connects TRBV6-1 to TRBJ1-2; the D is unclear. The germline V gene encodes CDR1 MNHNS and CDR2 SASEGT. The CDR3 contains 15 residues. With 1 base removed from V and 4 bases from J, the gap between germline ends came to 13 bases. The CDR3 bases are TGTGCCAGCAGTGAAGAGGTCAGCGGCCTCTATGGCTACACCTTC. It specifies CASSEEVSGLYGYTF.

This clone has more than one count but fewer than ten. V usage is TRBV15 and J usage is TRBJ1-4; 10 bases agree with TRBD1. CDR1 is LNHNV and CDR2 is YYDKDF in the germline V gene (reference sequence). Trimming took 8 bases from V and 1 from J; bases not matched to a gene: 7. The CDR3 contains 16 residues. The CDR3 region has the DNA TGTGCCACCCGCTCCGACAGGGGGCGAACTAATGAAAAACTGTTTTTT. Translation gives CATRSDRGRTNEKLFF.

The chain carries TRBV29-1 and TRBJ1-2; 7 nucleotides align to TRBD1. The CDR3 is 12 residues long. The germline V gene has CDR1 SQVTM and CDR2 ANQGSEA. The ends lost 6 bases at V and 5 bases at J; junction bases unmatched: 6. The CDR3 DNA follows: TGCAGCGTGGAACAGGGGTTGTATGGCTACACCTTC. Protein product: CSVEQGLYGYTF. Supplemented by reference TRBV29-1 and TRBJ1-2, the full variable domain reads SAVISQKPSRDICQRGTSLTIQCQVDSQVTMMFWYRQQPGQSLTLIATANQGSEATYESGFVIDKFPISRPNLTFSTLTVSNMSPEDSSIYLCSVEQGLYGYTFGSGTRLTVV.

V gene TRBV7-9 combines with J gene TRBJ1-2, with 8 positions matching TRBD1. The ends lost 4 bases at V and 5 bases at J; junction bases unmatched: 9. The CDR3 sequence is 15 residues long. Per germline, CDR1 SEHNR and CDR2 FQNEAQ (reference sequence). The CDR3 region has the DNA TGTGCCAGCAGCTCATCCGGACAGGGAGTTTATGGCTACACCTTC. Translation: CASSSSGQGVYGYTF. The variable domain in full, with the rest retrieved from reference TRBV7-9 and TRBJ1-2, is DTGVSQNPRHKITKRGQNVTFRCDPISEHNRLYWYRQTLGQGPEFLTYFQNEAQLEKSRLLSDRFSAERPKGSFSTLEIQRTEQGDSAMYLCASSSSGQGVYGYTFGSGTRLTVV.

J is TRBJ2-5 and V is TRBV2, with D possibly being TRBD1 (6 bases). The ends were cut back, 7 bases at V and 5 bases at J, with 17 bases in the middle. The V gene's germline CDR1 is SNHLY and CDR2 FYNNEI. The CDR3 totals 14 residues. The DNA of the CDR3 is TGTGCCAGCACGGAGGACAGTCCGGACGAGACCCAGTACTTC. This sequence encodes CASTEDSPDETQYF.

The chain uses TRBV27 and TRBJ2-7, with D maybe TRBD1 (6 bases). This CDR3 has 16 residues. V was trimmed by 5 bases and J by 0 bases, leaving 17 bases between them. Germline-derived CDR1 and CDR2 are MNHEY and SMNVEV (reference sequence). The CDR3 nucleotides read TGTGCCAGCAGTCCCGACCCGGGACAAAGCTCCTACGAGCAGTACTTC. Translation: CASSPDPGQSSYEQYF.

The chain uses TRBV27 and TRBJ2-7; TRBD2 agrees at 12 bases. Trimming removed 5 bases from V and 3 bases from J; junction bases left unmatched: 5. The CDR3 has 15 residues. Germline CDR1 MNHEY, CDR2 SMNVEV (reference sequence). The CDR3 reads CASSRGGLAGYEQYF. For the CDR3, the DNA is TGTGCCAGCAGTCGTGGGGGACTAGCGGGCTACGAGCAGTACTTC.

V usage is TRBV5-1 and J usage is TRBJ1-2, with 7 bases fitting TRBD1. Trimming at V came to 4 bases and at J to 4 bases, leaving 10 bases not matched to a gene. Per the germline V gene, CDR1 is SGHRS and CDR2 is YFSETQ. The CDR3 is 15 amino acids. CDR3 amino acids: CASSPGQLLSYGYTF. In DNA form, the CDR3 reads TGCGCCAGCAGCCCGGGACAGCTTCTTAGCTATGGCTACACCTTC.

The CDR3 spells CASSQDFPTGGYGYTF. In nucleotides, the CDR3 is TGTGCCAGCAGCCAAGATTTCCCGACAGGGGGATATGGCTACACCTTC. The V gene is TRBV4-2, the J gene TRBJ1-2, with TRBD1 identical over 9 bases. V was clipped by 0 bases and J by 5 bases; unmatched bases: 7. Per the germline V gene, CDR1 is LGHNA and CDR2 is YNFKEQ. The CDR3 runs to 16 residues.

J is TRBJ1-5 and V is TRBV4-3, with 8 bases matching TRBD1. The CDR3 totals 15 residues. CDR1 and CDR2 (germline): LGHNA, YSLEER. Trimming took 2 bases from V and 9 from J; bases not matched to a gene: 9. The CDR3 is CASSQTDRGLRPQHF. The CDR3 region has the DNA TGCGCCAGCAGCCAAACTGACAGGGGCCTTCGGCCCCAGCATTTT.

The gene calls are TRBV6-2 or TRBV6-3 and TRBJ1-1, with 10 positions matching TRBD1. Germline V gives CDR1 MNHEY, CDR2 SVGEGT. This CDR3 has 14 residues. The ends lost 4 bases at V and 1 base at J; junction bases unmatched: 0. CDR3 bases: TGTGCCAGCAGTTGGGACAGGGGGAACACTGAAGCTTTCTTT. Translating gives CASSWDRGNTEAFF.

V gene TRBV7-9 combines with J gene TRBJ1-5; a possible D gene is TRBD1 (6 bases). V was cut by 4 bases and J by 0 bases, with 13 bases left in between. The CDR3 consists of 16 residues. Germline-derived CDR1 and CDR2 are SEHNR and FQNEAQ (reference sequence). The CDR3 DNA reads as TGTGCCAGCAGCTCGGACAGAAGATATAGCAATCAGCCCCAGCATTTT. Its protein is CASSSDRRYSNQPQHF.